Listed below are T cell receptor beta chains from one sample, sequenced in a study of PD-1 blockade in classical Hodgkin lymphoma. The data were produced by immunoSEQ multiplex PCR, yet TCRdb's version contains in-frame clones alone and is incomplete. The sample shows 89,000 or so clones, roughly 91% of them seen only once. This specimen was peripheral blood mononuclear cells (PBMCs), taken before the second cycle of nivolumab. These receptors were taken from a human donor with classical Hodgkin lymphoma. Both conserved end residues are part of each CDR3. Fields, in order: D gene, J gene, clone size, V gene, CDR3 DNA, CDR3 protein. A D gene is named only where the DNA matches it firmly. Rows may omit the clone size; those that give it use once, few, many or a size class.

d_gene: NA; j_gene: TRBJ2-7; abundance: NA; v_gene: TRBV18; CDR3nt: TGTGCCAGCTCACCAGTTGGGGATCCGGGGGAGCAGTACTTC; CDR3aa: CASSPVGDPGEQYF
d_gene: NA; j_gene: TRBJ2-6; abundance: NA; v_gene: TRBV19; CDR3nt: TGTGCCAGTAGTCACGGTGGGGCCAACGTCCTGACTTTC; CDR3aa: CASSHGGANVLTF
d_gene: NA; j_gene: TRBJ1-1; abundance: NA; v_gene: TRBV9; CDR3nt: TGTGCCAGCACCAGAAACACTGAAGCTTTCTTT; CDR3aa: CASTRNTEAFF
d_gene: NA; j_gene: TRBJ2-7; abundance: NA; v_gene: TRBV5-1; CDR3nt: TGCGCCAGCAGCTTGTCCGTCCAGGTGAGCTCCTACGAGCAGTACTTC; CDR3aa: CASSLSVQVSSYEQYF
d_gene: TRBD1; j_gene: TRBJ2-7; abundance: NA; v_gene: TRBV5-4; CDR3nt: TGTGCCAGCAGACTGGACAGGGGGACGTCCTACGAGCAGTACTTC; CDR3aa: CASRLDRGTSYEQYF
d_gene: NA; j_gene: TRBJ1-3; abundance: NA; v_gene: TRBV9; CDR3nt: TGTGCCAGCAGCGGGGGGGCGCCTGGAAACACCATATATTTT; CDR3aa: CASSGGAPGNTIYF
d_gene: NA; j_gene: TRBJ1-1; abundance: NA; v_gene: TRBV28; CDR3nt: TGTGCCAGCAGTATAGTTTACCAGGGCACTGAAGCTTTCTTT; CDR3aa: CASSIVYQGTEAFF
d_gene: NA; j_gene: TRBJ2-7; abundance: NA; v_gene: TRBV7-9; CDR3nt: TGTGCCAGCAGCTTAGGACAGGAACTATACGAGCAGTACTTC; CDR3aa: CASSLGQELYEQYF
d_gene: NA; j_gene: TRBJ1-2; abundance: NA; v_gene: TRBV9; CDR3nt: TGTGCCAGCACCAATACGGCCGGCTACACCTTC; CDR3aa: CASTNTAGYTF
d_gene: TRBD1; j_gene: TRBJ1-3; abundance: NA; v_gene: TRBV27; CDR3nt: TGTGCCAGCAGTGTGACAGGGACGGGAAACACCATATATTTT; CDR3aa: CASSVTGTGNTIYF
d_gene: NA; j_gene: TRBJ1-1; abundance: NA; v_gene: TRBV2; CDR3nt: TGTGCCACCCCTGAAAGGGTAACAGGGCGGAACACTGAAGCTTTCTTT; CDR3aa: CATPERVTGRNTEAFF
d_gene: TRBD1; j_gene: TRBJ1-1; abundance: NA; v_gene: TRBV7-6; CDR3nt: TGTGCCAGCAGCTACGGACAGGGATTAGCTGAAGCTTTCTTT; CDR3aa: CASSYGQGLAEAFF
d_gene: NA; j_gene: TRBJ2-1; abundance: NA; v_gene: TRBV2; CDR3nt: TGTGCCAGCAGTGTCGGGGGATCCTACAATGAGCAGTTCTTC; CDR3aa: CASSVGGSYNEQFF
d_gene: NA; j_gene: TRBJ2-1; abundance: NA; v_gene: TRBV5-6; CDR3nt: TGTGCCAGCGCATCACAGGGGGCGGGAGGCCCACACGATGAGCAGTTCTTC; CDR3aa: CASASQGAGGPHDEQFF
d_gene: TRBD1; j_gene: TRBJ1-1; abundance: NA; v_gene: TRBV28; CDR3nt: TGTGCCAGCAGTTTACTAGCAGGGGGCGCGAGGACTGAAGCTTTCTTT; CDR3aa: CASSLLAGGARTEAFF
d_gene: NA; j_gene: TRBJ2-1; abundance: NA; v_gene: TRBV30; CDR3nt: TGTGCCTGGAGTGTACTAGGACTACACAATGAGCAGTTCTTC; CDR3aa: CAWSVLGLHNEQFF
d_gene: NA; j_gene: TRBJ2-2; abundance: NA; v_gene: TRBV6-6; CDR3nt: TGTGCCAGCAGCCTTTTTACCGGGGAGCTGTTTTTT; CDR3aa: CASSLFTGELFF
d_gene: NA; j_gene: TRBJ2-3; abundance: NA; v_gene: TRBV6-6; CDR3nt: TGTGCCAGCAGTTTCTTCAGCGGGAGCACAGATACGCAGTATTTT; CDR3aa: CASSFFSGSTDTQYF
d_gene: NA; j_gene: TRBJ2-7; abundance: NA; v_gene: TRBV6-5; CDR3nt: TGTGCCAGCAGTTTCAATACTGATCTCGCCTACGAGCAGTACTTC; CDR3aa: CASSFNTDLAYEQYF
d_gene: NA; j_gene: TRBJ2-6; abundance: once; v_gene: TRBV9; CDR3nt: TGTGCCAGCAGCGTACGGGTAGGGGCCAACGTCCTGACTTTC; CDR3aa: CASSVRVGANVLTF
d_gene: NA; j_gene: TRBJ2-1; abundance: NA; v_gene: TRBV6-4; CDR3nt: TGTGCCAGCAGTCGGGACCTGCAGGTCGATGAGCTGTTCTTC; CDR3aa: CASSRDLQVDELFF
d_gene: TRBD2; j_gene: TRBJ2-3; abundance: NA; v_gene: TRBV19; CDR3nt: TGTGCCAGTAGTATCGGCGGGAGTTCGGCAGATACGCAGTATTTT; CDR3aa: CASSIGGSSADTQYF
d_gene: NA; j_gene: TRBJ1-2; abundance: once; v_gene: TRBV19; CDR3nt: TGTGCCAGTAGTATAAGGGGGGGCAACTATGGCTACACCTTC; CDR3aa: CASSIRGGNYGYTF
d_gene: NA; j_gene: TRBJ2-7; abundance: NA; v_gene: TRBV6-5; CDR3nt: TGTGCCAGCAGCCGCGAGGGGTTCACGCGCGAGCAGTACTTC; CDR3aa: CASSREGFTREQYF
d_gene: TRBD1; j_gene: TRBJ1-2; abundance: few; v_gene: TRBV27; CDR3nt: TGTGCCAGCAGTTTGGAACAGGGGGCTGCAGTTGACTACACCTTC; CDR3aa: CASSLEQGAAVDYTF
d_gene: NA; j_gene: TRBJ2-1; abundance: NA; v_gene: TRBV19; CDR3nt: TGTGCCAGTAGTATAGTAGTGGGCAGGGATCGCAATGAGCAGTTCTTC; CDR3aa: CASSIVVGRDRNEQFF
d_gene: TRBD1; j_gene: TRBJ2-7; abundance: few; v_gene: TRBV9; CDR3nt: TGTGCCAGCAGCCCTTTTGGGACAGGGGGCGACGAGCAGTACTTC; CDR3aa: CASSPFGTGGDEQYF
d_gene: NA; j_gene: TRBJ1-5; abundance: NA; v_gene: TRBV6-1; CDR3nt: TGTGCCAGCAGTGAAGACCTAGGGAATCAGCCCCAGCATTTT; CDR3aa: CASSEDLGNQPQHF
d_gene: NA; j_gene: TRBJ2-2; abundance: NA; v_gene: TRBV11-1; CDR3nt: TGTGCCAGCAGCTCAGGGGCTGGCTCCGGGGAGCTGTTTTTT; CDR3aa: CASSSGAGSGELFF
d_gene: NA; j_gene: TRBJ2-7; abundance: NA; v_gene: TRBV5-1; CDR3nt: TGCGCCAGCAGCTTGGAATGGGGGTTCTCCTACGAGCAGTACTTC; CDR3aa: CASSLEWGFSYEQYF
d_gene: TRBD1; j_gene: TRBJ1-1; abundance: NA; v_gene: TRBV9; CDR3nt: TGTGCCAGCAGCGTAGTTTACAGGGGGCCCCAGGCTGAAGCTTTCTTT; CDR3aa: CASSVVYRGPQAEAFF
d_gene: NA; j_gene: TRBJ2-7; abundance: NA; v_gene: TRBV28; CDR3nt: TGTGCCAGCAGTTTGAGCAATGTTTCGCCCTACGAGCAGTACTTC; CDR3aa: CASSLSNVSPYEQYF
d_gene: NA; j_gene: TRBJ2-3; abundance: NA; v_gene: TRBV7-9; CDR3nt: TGTGCCAGCAGCTTGACACTCGGAAGCACAGATACGCAGTATTTT; CDR3aa: CASSLTLGSTDTQYF
d_gene: NA; j_gene: TRBJ1-4; abundance: NA; v_gene: TRBV25-1; CDR3nt: TGTGCCAGCAGTGCGGGTAGAGGGTCTAATGAAAAACTGTTTTTT; CDR3aa: CASSAGRGSNEKLFF
d_gene: TRBD2; j_gene: TRBJ2-1; abundance: NA; v_gene: TRBV28; CDR3nt: TGTGCCAGCCGGACTAGCGGGAGGAAGGGCGAGCAGTTCTTC; CDR3aa: CASRTSGRKGEQFF
d_gene: TRBD2; j_gene: TRBJ2-7; abundance: NA; v_gene: TRBV6-5; CDR3nt: TGTGCCAGCAGTTACTCAGCGGGAGTAGGCGAGCAGTACTTC; CDR3aa: CASSYSAGVGEQYF
d_gene: TRBD1; j_gene: TRBJ2-7; abundance: NA; v_gene: TRBV7-9; CDR3nt: TGTGCCAGCAGCTCCCCTTCGGGACAGAACTACGAGCAGTACTTC; CDR3aa: CASSSPSGQNYEQYF
d_gene: NA; j_gene: TRBJ2-7; abundance: once; v_gene: TRBV5-8; CDR3nt: TGTGCCAGCAGCGCGACGGCAGAGCAGTACTTC; CDR3aa: CASSATAEQYF
d_gene: NA; j_gene: TRBJ1-5; abundance: once; v_gene: TRBV11-2; CDR3nt: TGTGCCAGCAGCTTCCGGGGGAGGGCGGGTCAGCCCCAGCATTTT; CDR3aa: CASSFRGRAGQPQHF
d_gene: TRBD1; j_gene: TRBJ1-2; abundance: NA; v_gene: TRBV5-1; CDR3nt: TGCGCCAGCAGCTTGTCGGACAGGGGGGAAGGCTACACCTTC; CDR3aa: CASSLSDRGEGYTF
d_gene: TRBD1; j_gene: TRBJ2-7; abundance: once; v_gene: TRBV2; CDR3nt: TGTGCCAGCAGTGATTCCTGGAGACAGGGCTACGAGCAGTACTTC; CDR3aa: CASSDSWRQGYEQYF
d_gene: TRBD1; j_gene: TRBJ1-2; abundance: NA; v_gene: TRBV28; CDR3nt: TGTGCCAGCAGTTTGGCGCTGACAGGGGATTTAGGCTACACCTTC; CDR3aa: CASSLALTGDLGYTF